This T cell receptor (beta chain) was documented in a study of shared clonotypes between healthy human individuals. Study-wide results and caveats: An expected dependence of interdonor clonotype sharing on sequencing depth was noted.

A note on this clone: The antigen remains undetermined. A far larger clone is just one base off, so this is likely a read error.

Clones were sequenced by immunoSEQ multiplex PCR, and TCRdb holds only the in-frame ones, with some missing. The table includes about 460,000 clones, roughly four fifths detected once. The length of the CDR3 is 15 residues. CDR1 is MNHNY, CDR2 SVGAGI, per germline (reference sequence). The sequenced sample was PBMCs. The sequence derives from a woman aged 35 to 49 in good health. Some clones in this sample may be carry-over from other donors' samples. The rearrangement uses TRBV6-6 and TRBJ1-4, with no clear D. The CDR3 DNA sequence: TGTGCCAGCAGTTACTCGATGGCGGATACGGAAAAACTGTCTTTT. This sequence encodes CASSYSMADTEKLSF.